These 26 T cell receptor beta chains were all obtained from the same sample, sequenced in a study of cytomegalovirus exposure and HLA in healthy donors. PCR was performed using 60 Vbeta and 13 Jbeta primers. TCRdb's copy holds only in-frame clones and misses some; the assay was immunoSEQ multiplex PCR. The sample carries some 170,000 clones, roughly 10% recorded once. The sequencing sample was made of PBMCs. These receptor sequences come from a woman in her twenties or thirties in good health and CMV-seropositive.

The J gene is TRBJ1-2, the V gene TRBV5-4, with 8 bases matching TRBD1. The V gene end was trimmed by 4 bases and the J gene end by 6 bases; junction bases not matched to a gene: 11. The germline V gene has CDR1 SGHNT and CDR2 YYREEE (reference sequence). There are 15 residues in the CDR3. The chain's CDR3 is CASSEPGGVEDGYTF. As DNA, the CDR3 is TGTGCCAGCAGCGAACCAGGGGGCGTGGAGGATGGCTACACCTTC.

This clone was counted between two and nine times. The V gene is TRBV4-2, the J gene TRBJ2-1; 10 nucleotides match TRBD2. Germline CDR1 reads LGHNA; CDR2 reads YNFKEQ. With V trimmed by 4 bases and J by 7 bases, 16 bases remained unmatched. This CDR3 is built from 18 residues. CDR3 protein: CASSPRTSGPAGGNEQFF. DNA of the CDR3: TGTGCCAGCAGCCCCAGGACTAGCGGCCCCGCTGGGGGGAATGAGCAGTTCTTC.

The table lists this clone with a few counts. CDR3 DNA sequence: TGCAGCGTTGAGGACAGGGTAGATTATGGCTACACCTTC. Its protein is CSVEDRVDYGYTF. The chain links TRBV29-1 to TRBJ1-2; TRBD1 matches at 8 bases. In germline, CDR1 is SQVTM, CDR2 ANQGSEA. Germline trimming cut 3 bases from V and 5 bases from J; bases unmatched to any gene: 5. This CDR3 region has 13 residues.

This clone was seen a handful of times. The genes are TRBV15 and TRBJ1-5; D might be TRBD1 (5 bases). The CDR3 covers 12 residues. From germline, CDR1 is LNHNV and CDR2 YYDKDF (reference sequence). Trimming stripped 9 bases from V and 2 bases from J, with 8 bases between. CDR3 amino acids: CATGVGNQPQHF. CDR3 bases: TGTGCCACAGGGGTAGGCAATCAGCCCCAGCATTTT.

The V and J genes are TRBV7-9 and TRBJ1-4, with D possibly matching TRBD1 (5 bases). The germline V gene has CDR1 SEHNR and CDR2 FQNEAQ (reference sequence). This CDR3 contains 16 residues. V shed 2 bases and J shed 1 base, with 11 bases lying between them. The CDR3, as DNA: TGTGCCAGCAGCTTAAGGGGATGGGAAACTAATGAAAAACTGTTTTTT. Translated: CASSLRGWETNEKLFF.

The sample holds a few counts of this clone. The chain employs TRBV30 and TRBJ2-7; possibly TRBD1 for D (6 bases). The CDR3 consists of 13 residues. Germline V gene data show CDR1 as GTSNPN and CDR2 as SVGIG (reference sequence). The V end was cut by 3 bases, the J end by 3 bases, with 12 bases between. The CDR3 coding sequence is TGTGCCTGGAGCCGAGGACAGCTCTACGAGCAGTACTTC. It is translated as CAWSRGQLYEQYF.

This chain joins TRBV10-2 and TRBJ2-3; 10 bases line up with TRBD2. J was trimmed by 1 base and V by 6 bases; bases with no gene match: 1. The germline gives CDR1 WSHSY, CDR2 SAAADI. CDR3 length: 14 residues. For the CDR3, the DNA is TGCGCCAGCAGAGGACTAGCGGGCACAGATACGCAGTATTTT. It is translated as CASRGLAGTDTQYF.

The J gene is TRBJ2-1, the V gene TRBV7-3; 7 bases match TRBD2. This CDR3 is 15 amino acids long. J lost 7 bases, V lost 6 bases, and 12 bases had no gene match. Germline loops: CDR1 SGHTA, CDR2 FQGTGA. In DNA, the CDR3 is TGTGCCAGCAGGGCGCGGGAGACAGAGAGAAATGAGCAGTTCTTC. This codes for CASRARETERNEQFF. Together with reference TRBV7-3 and TRBJ2-1, the CDR3 gives the full variable domain: GAGVSQTPSNKVTEKGKYVELRCDPISGHTALYWYRQSLGQGPEFLIYFQGTGAADDSGLPNDRFFAVRPEGSVSTLKIQRTERGDSAVYLCASRARETERNEQFFGPGTRLTVL.

Only a few counts were recorded for this clone. The rearrangement uses TRBV25-1 and TRBJ1-3, with TRBD1 matching 8 bases. V lost 3 bases, J lost 3 bases, and 4 bases stayed unmatched. CDR1 MGHDK and CDR2 SYGVNS come from the germline V gene. The CDR3 is 15 residues long. CDR3 DNA: TGTGCCAGCAGTGACGCAGGGGGCTTTGGAAACACCATATATTTT. Translation gives CASSDAGGFGNTIYF.

The sample holds a few counts of this clone. In nucleotides, the CDR3 is TGTGCCAGCAGTGAAATAGCGGGGGGGGAGCTGTTTTTT. Its translation: CASSEIAGGELFF. V and J are TRBV2 and TRBJ2-2; 8 nucleotides match TRBD2. The CDR3 sequence is 13 residues long. With 2 bases clipped from V and 8 bases from J, the junction kept 1 base outside the gene matches. Germline loops: CDR1 SNHLY, CDR2 FYNNEI.

This chain links TRBV19 with TRBJ2-7, with TRBD2 identical over 7 bases. This CDR3 has 12 amino acids. V lost 8 bases to trimming and J lost 6 bases; unmatched junction nucleotides: 7. Germline CDR1 reads LNHDA; CDR2 reads SQIVND (reference sequence). This CDR3 reads CASQPWGGEQYF. Written as DNA, the CDR3 is TGTGCCAGTCAACCTTGGGGGGGCGAGCAGTACTTC. The whole variable domain, filled in from reference TRBV19 and TRBJ2-7, reads DGGITQSPKYLFRKEGQNVTLSCEQNLNHDAMYWYRQDPGQGLRLIYYSQIVNDFQKGDIAEGYSVSREKKESFPLTVTSAQKNPTAFYLCASQPWGGEQYFGPGTRLTVT.

The chain joins TRBV10-1 to TRBJ2-7; a weak D match, TRBD2 (5 bases). V gave up 9 bases and J gave up 2 bases, with 14 bases separating them. CDR3 length: 13 amino acids. From germline, CDR1 is WNHNN and CDR2 SYGVQD (reference sequence). CDR3 nucleotide sequence: TGCGCCAGAAGCCTCGAGGGCCCCTACGAGCAGTACTTC. Protein: CARSLEGPYEQYF.

The J gene is TRBJ1-5, the V gene TRBV11-2; 10 bases agree with TRBD1. The germline V gene has CDR1 SGHAT and CDR2 FQNNGV. The CDR3 extends over 16 amino acids. The trim removed 4 bases at V and 3 bases at J, leaving 6 bases unmatched. The CDR3 DNA reads TGTGCCAGCAGCTCCGGACAGGGGGTTACCAATCAGCCCCAGCATTTT. Protein product: CASSSGQGVTNQPQHF.

This clone was detected a few times. V and J are TRBV5-1 and TRBJ2-1; 7 nucleotides agree with TRBD2. Germline CDR1 is SGHRS and CDR2 is YFSETQ. Trimming removed 1 base from V and 8 bases from J; junction bases left unmatched: 6. The CDR3 has 14 residues. CDR3 DNA sequence: TGCGCCAGCAGCTTGCAGCGGGATACTGATGAGCAGTTCTTC. It specifies CASSLQRDTDEQFF.

The chain uses TRBV11-2 and TRBJ1-4; D is possibly TRBD1 (6 bases). V lost 4 bases and J 11 bases, leaving 20 bases between the germline ends. This CDR3 region has 15 residues. CDR1 and CDR2 (germline): SGHAT, FQNNGV. The CDR3 DNA reads TGTGCCAGCAGCTCCCTGACAGGTCCCGCCGGGAAACTGTTTTTT. It translates to CASSSLTGPAGKLFF. The full variable domain, in which reference TRBV11-2 and TRBJ1-4 provide the parts outside the CDR3, is EAGVAQSPRYKIIEKRQSVAFWCNPISGHATLYWYQQILGQGPKLLIQFQNNGVVDDSQLPKDRFSAERLKGVDSTLKIQPAKLEDSAVYLCASSSLTGPAGKLFFGSGTQLSVL.

A few counts support this clone. V is TRBV5-1 and J is TRBJ2-1; weak D call: TRBD2 (6 bases). This CDR3 is 16 amino acids long. Germline CDR1 is SGHRS and CDR2 is YFSETQ. V lost 4 bases, J lost 0 bases, and 14 bases lay in between. CDR3 in amino acids: CASSAGPPSSYNEQFF. The CDR3 nucleotides are TGCGCCAGCAGCGCGGGACCTCCCAGCTCCTACAATGAGCAGTTCTTC.

This clone was detected only a few times. The J gene is TRBJ2-1, the V gene TRBV2, with a possible D match to TRBD1 (6 bases). Germline-derived CDR1 and CDR2 are SNHLY and FYNNEI. The length of the CDR3 is 16 residues. The germline V and J ends were trimmed by 6 bases and 1 base, with 16 bases remaining between them. This chain's CDR3 is CASSKGQLRSYNEQFF. The DNA of the CDR3 is TGTGCCAGCAGCAAAGGACAGTTGAGATCCTACAATGAGCAGTTCTTC.

This clone has only a few counts. This chain links TRBV10-1 with TRBJ1-5; D uncertain. The germline V gene has CDR1 WNHNN and CDR2 SYGVQD (reference sequence). CDR3 length equals 15 residues. Trimming took 9 bases from V and 2 from J, leaving 17 bases between them. CDR3 sequence reads: CARKTPPRGNQPQHF. The CDR3 DNA reads TGCGCCAGGAAGACACCACCGAGGGGCAATCAGCCCCAGCATTTT.

This clone has only a few counts. This sequence joins TRBV18 and TRBJ2-7; D may be TRBD1 (6 bases). CDR3 size: 13 residues. Germline assignment: CDR1 KGHSH and CDR2 LQKENI. The V end lost 6 bases, the J end lost 5 bases, and 14 bases lay between the germline ends. As DNA, the CDR3 is TGTGCCAGCTCTCCTTTACAGGGCCACGAGCAGTACTTC. Translating it yields CASSPLQGHEQYF.

A few counts support this clone. This sequence joins TRBV6-6 and TRBJ2-6; no definite D call. Germline values: CDR1 MNHNY, CDR2 SVGAGI (reference sequence). Between the trimmed V and J ends, which lost 10 bases and 0 bases, there was a span of 10 bases. The CDR3 contains 14 residues. In DNA form, the CDR3 reads TGTGCCATCGCTGGGCCCTCTGGGGCCAACGTCCTGACTTTC. Protein product: CAIAGPSGANVLTF.

The chain couples TRBV27 to TRBJ2-1; 15 bases agree with TRBD2. With 4 bases clipped from V and 7 bases from J, the junction kept 11 bases outside the gene matches. Germline V CDR1 and CDR2: MNHEY, SMNVEV (reference sequence). The CDR3 consists of 18 residues. CDR3 nucleotide sequence: TGTGCCAGCAGTTCCCGGACTAGCGGGAGGGCCCTGCTTAATGAGCAGTTCTTC. As protein: CASSSRTSGRALLNEQFF.

This clone was counted between two and nine times. V usage is TRBV6-5 and J usage is TRBJ2-3, with D unclear. This CDR3 comprises 13 residues. Deletions cut 4 bases from V and 5 bases from J, with 10 bases between. Per the germline V gene, CDR1 is MNHEY and CDR2 is SVGAGI. CDR3 bases: TGTGCCAGCAGTTCAAAGAGAGGAGATACGCAGTATTTT. This encodes CASSSKRGDTQYF.

The genes are TRBV7-9 and TRBJ2-5, with 9 bases identical to TRBD2. CDR3 length: 15 residues. Germline CDR1 is SEHNR and CDR2 is FQNEAQ (reference sequence). V lost 4 bases, J lost 4 bases, and 7 bases stayed unmatched. As DNA, the CDR3 is TGTGCCAGCAGCTGGATAGCGGGAGTAGGAGAGACCCAGTACTTC. Protein: CASSWIAGVGETQYF.

This clone has more than one count but fewer than ten. The V call is TRBV7-9, the J call TRBJ2-5; perhaps TRBD2 as D (5 bases). V lost 5 bases, J lost 2 bases, and 21 bases lay in between. The CDR3 spans 17 residues. Germline CDR1 reads SEHNR; CDR2 reads FQNEAQ (reference sequence). DNA for the CDR3: TGTGCCAGCAGCCCTTTGGGTTTAAGAGGGAATCAAGAGACCCAGTACTTC. It specifies CASSPLGLRGNQETQYF.

This chain joins TRBV2 and TRBJ2-5, with D unclear. Looked up from germline, CDR1 is SNHLY and CDR2 is FYNNEI. This CDR3 comprises 12 residues. Trimming took 0 bases from V and 7 from J, leaving 6 bases between them. The CDR3 spells CASSEAKLTQYF. The CDR3, as DNA: TGTGCCAGCAGTGAAGCGAAACTGACCCAGTACTTC.

The chain couples TRBV29-1 to TRBJ2-3; 7 bases agree with TRBD2. The CDR3 consists of 13 residues. The germline V gene encodes CDR1 SQVTM and CDR2 ANQGSEA. The V and J ends lost 3 bases and 1 base, in that order; junction bases with no gene match: 1. The CDR3 spells CSVEGGGTDTQYF. In DNA, the CDR3 is TGCAGCGTTGAGGGGGGGGGCACAGATACGCAGTATTTT.